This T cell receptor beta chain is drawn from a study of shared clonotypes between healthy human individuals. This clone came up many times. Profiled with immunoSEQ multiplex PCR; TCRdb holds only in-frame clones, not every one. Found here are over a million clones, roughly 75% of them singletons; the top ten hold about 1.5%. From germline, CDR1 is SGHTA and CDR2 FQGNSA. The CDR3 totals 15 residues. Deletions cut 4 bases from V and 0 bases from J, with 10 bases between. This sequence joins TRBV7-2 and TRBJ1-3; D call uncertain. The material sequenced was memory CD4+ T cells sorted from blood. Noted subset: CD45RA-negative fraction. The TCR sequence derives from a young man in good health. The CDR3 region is CASSSGRPSGNTIYF. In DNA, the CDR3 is TGTGCCAGCAGCTCGGGCAGGCCCTCTGGAAACACCATATATTTT.